This is a list of T cell receptor beta chains from one sample in a study of patients and donors after allogeneic stem cell transplantation. TCRdb used MiXCR to reprocess the RT-PCR reads, holding one entry per CDR3 protein. This table holds roughly 200,000 distinct CDR3 sequences, less than 45% found once. The sequenced sample consisted of blood, either unsorted or a sorted T cell fraction (not recorded which). All receptors derive from a human donor who was either an allogeneic HSCT recipient or a stem cell or donor lymphocyte infusion donor (not recorded which). It is not recorded whose cells these are; they may come from a transplant donor. Both conserved end residues are part of each CDR3. The D gene is left open where the match is weak. Rows give clone size only sometimes, using once, few, many, or a class for an expanded clone.

j_gene | v_gene | d_gene | abundance | CDR3nt | CDR3aa
TRBJ2-3 | TRBV28 | TRBD2 | - | TGTGCCAGCAGTTTATTCTCTAGCGGGATAAAAGGAGATACGCAGTATTTT | CASSLFSSGIKGDTQYF
TRBJ1-1 | TRBV6-6 | - | few | TGTGCCAGCACCATTCTCCGGGAAGAAGCTTTCTTT | CASTILREEAFF
TRBJ1-3 | TRBV12-3/TRBV12-4 | - | - | TGTGCCAGCAGCCCTTCCGGGAGCGGAAACACCATATATTTT | CASSPSGSGNTIYF
TRBJ1-5 | TRBV7-9 | - | few | TGTGCCAGCAGCTACGGGCCTCTAGGGGATCAGCCCCAGCATTTT | CASSYGPLGDQPQHF
TRBJ1-5 | TRBV6-1 | - | - | TGTGCCAGCAGTGTCCAGGGTAGCAATCAGCCCCAGCATTTT | CASSVQGSNQPQHF
TRBJ2-1 | TRBV3-1 | TRBD1 | - | TGTGCCAGCAGCCAAGACCGGGACAGGATCTCCTACAATGAGCAGTTCTTC | CASSQDRDRISYNEQFF
TRBJ1-5 | TRBV7-2 | - | - | TGTGCCAGCAGCCCACCGGGGGGGAGCAATCAGCCCCAGCATTTT | CASSPPGGSNQPQHF
TRBJ2-3 | TRBV6-2/TRBV6-3 | TRBD2 | - | TGTGCCAGCAGTTCCGGGACTAGTCGAAATACGCAGTATTTT | CASSSGTSRNTQYF
TRBJ1-6 | TRBV6-1 | - | - | TGTGCCAGCAGTGAATTTGGACATCCTGGGGATTCACCCCTCCACTTT | CASSEFGHPGDSPLHF
TRBJ2-7 | TRBV25-1 | - | - | TGTGCCAGCAGTGAATTTGCGAAGGGGCTCTACGAGCAGTACTTC | CASSEFAKGLYEQYF
TRBJ2-7 | TRBV28 | - | - | TGTGCCAGCAGTTTACCAGGACAGAAGAACCCGTACGAGCAGTACTTC | CASSLPGQKNPYEQYF
TRBJ1-2 | TRBV12-3/TRBV12-4 | - | - | TGTGCCAGCAGTAGGACACGGGGCTACACCTTC | CASSRTRGYTF
TRBJ2-2 | TRBV20-1 | TRBD1 | - | TGCAGTGCTATCGGACAGGGGGACACCGGGGAGCTGTTTTTT | CSAIGQGDTGELFF
TRBJ2-3 | TRBV20-1 | - | - | TGCAGTGCTAGTGGCCAGGACACAGATACGCAGTATTTT | CSASGQDTDTQYF
TRBJ2-1 | TRBV20-1 | - | - | TGCAGTGCTAGAGATACCTTTATTATTCGGGAGCAGTTCTTC | CSARDTFIIREQFF
TRBJ2-1 | TRBV4-2 | TRBD2 | - | TGTGCCAGCAGCCAAGAGCTAGCGGGGGCTCTCGGTGAGCAGTTCTTC | CASSQELAGALGEQFF
TRBJ1-1 | TRBV4-3 | - | - | TGCGCCAGCAGCCAACTTTCGGCACCGAACACTGAAGCTTTCTTT | CASSQLSAPNTEAFF
TRBJ2-7 | TRBV12-3/TRBV12-4 | - | - | TGTGCCAGCAGTCTGACAGGAGTCGTCTACGAGCAGTACTTC | CASSLTGVVYEQYF
TRBJ1-1 | TRBV6-2/TRBV6-3 | - | few | TGTGCCAGCAGTTACGTAGGGCCGAGGACTGAAGCTTTCTTT | CASSYVGPRTEAFF
TRBJ1-2 | TRBV12-3/TRBV12-4 | - | - | TGTGCCAGCAGTTTAGGTGGATATAACTATGGCTACACCTTC | CASSLGGYNYGYTF
TRBJ2-2 | TRBV18 | TRBD2 | - | TGTGCCAGCTCACCACTTCAGGCTAGCGGGACGGGGGAGCTGTTTTTT | CASSPLQASGTGELFF
TRBJ2-1 | TRBV7-6 | - | many | TGTGCCAGCAGCTTAATGGGGGCGTCCGTCAATGAGCAGTTCTTC | CASSLMGASVNEQFF
TRBJ2-5 | TRBV24-1 | - | - | TGTGCCACCAGTGACCCCAGGGGCAGGGAGACCCAGTACTTC | CATSDPRGRETQYF
TRBJ2-7 | TRBV7-9 | - | - | TGTGCCAGCAGCTTAGAGGAAACCTACGAGCAGTACTTC | CASSLEETYEQYF
TRBJ1-2 | TRBV27 | TRBD1 | few | TGTGCCAGCAGTCTGACAGGGGACTATGGCTACACCTTC | CASSLTGDYGYTF
TRBJ2-7 | TRBV15 | - | few | TGTGCCACCAGCAGAGGGACCCCGGCAGGGCAGTACTTC | CATSRGTPAGQYF
TRBJ1-1 | TRBV29-1 | - | - | TGCAGCGTTGAAGGGGGAGGCACTGAAGCTTTTTTT | CSVEGGGTEAFF
TRBJ2-3 | TRBV12-3/TRBV12-4 | - | few | TGTGCCAGCAGCCCAGTAGACTACTCCACAGATACGCAGTATTTT | CASSPVDYSTDTQYF
TRBJ1-6 | TRBV6-2/TRBV6-3 | - | - | TGTGCCAGCCTACCGAACTCCTATAATTCACCCCTCCACTTT | CASLPNSYNSPLHF
TRBJ1-1 | TRBV4-3 | - | few | TGCGCCAGCAGCCAAGGAAGGGAAGGGCTGAGAAACACTGAAGCTTTCTTT | CASSQGREGLRNTEAFF
TRBJ1-1 | TRBV18 | - | few | TGTGCCAGCTCACCAGGCCGGCTCCTCATGAACACTGAAGCTTTCTTT | CASSPGRLLMNTEAFF
TRBJ2-1 | TRBV7-6 | - | - | TGTGCCAGCAGCTTAAAGGGAGGGGGGTTCCCGTTCTTC | CASSLKGGGFPFF
TRBJ2-7 | TRBV5-1 | - | few | TGCGCCAGCAGCTTGGCCGTTGGTCAGGGAGCCTACGAGCAGTACTTC | CASSLAVGQGAYEQYF
TRBJ2-5 | TRBV7-9 | TRBD2 | - | TGTGCCAGCAGCATTCTAGCGGACCAAGAGACCCAGTACTTC | CASSILADQETQYF
TRBJ1-2 | TRBV28 | - | - | TGTGCCAGCACCACAGTTTCTTATGGCTACACCTTC | CASTTVSYGYTF
TRBJ1-6 | TRBV12-3/TRBV12-4 | TRBD1 | - | TGTGCCAGCAGTGCCCGGACAGGGGCTAATTCACCCCTCCACTTT | CASSARTGANSPLHF
TRBJ2-1 | TRBV12-3/TRBV12-4 | TRBD2 | - | TGTGCCAGCACCAATAGCGGGGTGAAAAGACTCTACAATGAGCAGTTCTTC | CASTNSGVKRLYNEQFF
TRBJ1-1 | TRBV18 | TRBD1 | - | TGTGCCAGCTCACCACCGCGGACTCAGGGGGTGAACACTGAAGCTTTCTTT | CASSPPRTQGVNTEAFF
TRBJ1-3 | TRBV12-3/TRBV12-4 | - | few | TGTGCCAGCAGCGCGATTCGGTCTGGAAACACCATATATTTT | CASSAIRSGNTIYF
TRBJ1-6 | TRBV2 | - | few | TGTGCCAGCAGTGAAGCGCGGGCCCCCAGCCTCCACTTT | CASSEARAPSLHF
TRBJ2-1 | TRBV14 | - | many | TGTGCCAGCAGCCAAGGACTAGAGGTGTGGAATGAGCAGTTCTTC | CASSQGLEVWNEQFF
TRBJ2-7 | TRBV7-9 | - | - | TGTGCCAGCAGCTCCTTTACGGGTACTGGCTACGAGCAGTACTTC | CASSSFTGTGYEQYF
TRBJ1-1 | TRBV12-3/TRBV12-4 | - | - | TGTGCCAGCAGTCCTGATTATTTGAACACTGAAGCTTTCTTT | CASSPDYLNTEAFF
TRBJ1-2 | TRBV6-5 | TRBD1 | - | TGTGCCAGCAGTTACGCGGACAGGGCTAACTATGGCTACACCTTC | CASSYADRANYGYTF
TRBJ2-7 | TRBV6-2/TRBV6-3 | - | - | TGTGCCAGCAGTTACGGTCCTCGGGCCTACGAGCAGTACTTC | CASSYGPRAYEQYF
TRBJ1-1 | TRBV12-3/TRBV12-4 | - | - | TGTGCCAGCAGTTTGGAGGGGTTGAACACTGAAGCTTTCTTT | CASSLEGLNTEAFF
TRBJ1-1 | TRBV12-3/TRBV12-4 | - | - | TGTGCCAGCAGTTTCGCGACAGCCACTGAAGCTTTCTTT | CASSFATATEAFF
TRBJ1-5 | TRBV7-8 | - | once | TGTGCCAGCACCGCAGGGGACTTTGGTAATCAGCCCCAGCATTTT | CASTAGDFGNQPQHF
TRBJ2-1 | TRBV6-1 | TRBD2 | - | TGTGCCAGCAGTGAAGGGGAGTGGCGGGAGAGCCACAATGAGCAGTTCTTC | CASSEGEWRESHNEQFF
TRBJ1-4 | TRBV28 | - | - | TGTGCCAGCACCGGGGGCGCTGCTGGTGAAAAACTGTTTTTT | CASTGGAAGEKLFF